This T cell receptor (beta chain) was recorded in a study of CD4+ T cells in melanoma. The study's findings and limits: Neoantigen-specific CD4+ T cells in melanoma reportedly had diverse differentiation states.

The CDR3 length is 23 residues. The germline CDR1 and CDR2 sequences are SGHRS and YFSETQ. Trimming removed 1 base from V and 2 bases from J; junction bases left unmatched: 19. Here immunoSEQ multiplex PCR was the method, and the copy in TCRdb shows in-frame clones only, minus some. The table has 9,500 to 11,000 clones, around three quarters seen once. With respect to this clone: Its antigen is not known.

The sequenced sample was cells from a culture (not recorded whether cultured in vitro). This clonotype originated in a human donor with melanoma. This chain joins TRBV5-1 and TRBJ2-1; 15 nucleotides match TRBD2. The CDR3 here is CASSLPGTSGGTWSVRTYNEQFF. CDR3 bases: TGCGCCAGCAGCTTGCCCGGGACTAGCGGGGGGACTTGGTCGGTGCGGACCTACAATGAGCAGTTCTTC.